This TCR beta chain was found in a study of cytomegalovirus exposure and HLA in healthy donors. Study overall: The 110 or so validation repertoires used a platform that matched the one used for the roughly 700 first-cohort repertoires, as a later analysis reported. General study points: Many donors carried some public TCRs, although rarity characterized most TCR sequences.

Comment on this clone: Its antigen is undetermined.

Generated by immunoSEQ multiplex PCR, the TCRdb table keeps only in-frame clones and is missing some. The sample holds about 330,000 clones, more than 80% seen once. Sequencing was done on a sample of PBMCs. The source is a woman younger than 35 in good health and CMV-seronegative.

The CDR3 here is CSVKTGEALLYYNEQFF. The CDR3 region has the DNA TGCAGCGTTAAGACAGGGGAGGCTCTTTTGTACTACAATGAGCAGTTCTTC. This chain uses TRBV29-1 with TRBJ2-1, with 8 nucleotides matching TRBD1. Trimming at V came to 5 bases and at J to 3 bases, leaving 15 bases not matched to a gene. Per germline, CDR1 SQVTM and CDR2 ANQGSEA. This CDR3 has 17 residues.